A single T cell receptor beta chain is shown here with its context. This entry comes from a study of shared clonotypes between healthy human individuals. Germline loops: CDR1 SGHNT, CDR2 YYREEE (reference sequence). V lost 5 bases, J lost 9 bases, and 19 bases lay in between. The CDR3 is made up of 14 amino acids. The data were produced by immunoSEQ multiplex PCR, yet TCRdb's version contains in-frame clones alone and is incomplete. This sample has 550,000 to 600,000 clones, with around 80% found just once. Sequenced material: PBMCs. The TCR originated in a woman aged 40 to 50 in good health. Some clones in this sample may be carry-over from other donors' samples. V is TRBV5-4 and J is TRBJ2-3, with D maybe TRBD2 (5 bases). The CDR3 DNA sequence: TGTGCCAGCAGGGACTCTGACCTTATTTCAACGCAGTATTTT. Residues: CASRDSDLISTQYF. The full variable domain, with the rest looked up from reference TRBV5-4 and TRBJ2-3, is ETGVTQSPTHLIKTRGQQVTLRCSSQSGHNTVSWYQQALGQGPQFIFQYYREEENGRGNFPPRFSGLQFPNYSSELNVNALELDDSALYLCASRDSDLISTQYFGPGTRLTVL.